This note documents a single T cell receptor (beta chain) sequence. Its antigen is not known. V lost 0 bases to trimming and J lost 14 bases; unmatched junction nucleotides: 5. CDR3 size: 13 residues. Germline-derived CDR1 and CDR2 are MNHEY and SVGAGI. This specimen belongs to a study of T cells after yellow fever vaccination. Template-switching 5'RACE yielded the TCR cDNA; a universal primer site and UMIs were added in the process. Each CDR3 protein is one row after TCRdb ran MiXCR on the 5' RACE reads. The data show approximately 600,000 distinct CDR3 sequences, with 9% to 15% seen just once and 15% held by the top ten. Regarding the study as a whole: The secondary response was weaker but peaked faster, day 5 versus 15. Once the booster was given, most primary-vaccination clones reappeared, at about 96% for CD4 and over 70% for CD8.

Sequencing used PBMCs, obtained on the day of the yellow fever booster vaccination. The chain carries TRBV6-5 and TRBJ2-5; TRBD1 matches 11 bases. This TCR was recovered from a man aged 30 to 45 who received the YFV17D yellow fever vaccine. The CDR3 DNA sequence: TGTGCCAGCAGTTACTCGGGGACAGGGGGACGCTACTTC. This codes for CASSYSGTGGRYF.